Shown below are 27 T cell receptor beta chains from a single sample sequenced in a study of patients and donors after allogeneic stem cell transplantation. TCRdb processed the RT-PCR reads anew with MiXCR; each CDR3 protein has one entry. The profile shows about 960,000 distinct CDR3 sequences, about 20% of them singletons. Sequencing was performed on blood, either unsorted or a sorted T cell fraction (not recorded which). The origin of the receptors is a human donor who was either an allogeneic HSCT recipient or a stem cell or donor lymphocyte infusion donor (not recorded which). It is not recorded whose cells these are; they may come from a transplant donor.

V and J are TRBV4-3 and TRBJ1-2; 9 positions match TRBD1. This CDR3 has 16 residues. CDR1 is LGHNA and CDR2 is YSLEER in the germline V gene. V lost 1 base, J lost 8 bases, and 11 bases stayed unmatched. This chain's CDR3 is CASSQVGTGNRWGYTF. In nucleotides, the CDR3 is TGCGCCAGCAGCCAAGTCGGGACAGGGAATAGGTGGGGCTACACCTTC.

The table lists this clonotype with a few counts. The chain couples TRBV3-1 to TRBJ2-2; tentative D call: TRBD1 (5 bases). This CDR3 is 14 amino acids long. V was pared by 0 bases and J by 10 bases, with 12 bases between. Per the germline V gene, CDR1 is LGHDT and CDR2 is YNNKEL (reference sequence). The CDR3 loop reads CASSQDLRGEELFF. DNA of the CDR3: TGTGCCAGCAGCCAAGATCTAAGGGGCGAGGAGCTGTTTTTT. Filled out from reference TRBV3-1 and TRBJ2-2, the complete variable domain reads DTAVSQTPKYLVTQMGNDKSIKCEQNLGHDTMYWYKQDSKKFLKIMFSYNNKELIINETVPNRFSPKSPDKAHLNLHINSLELGDSAVYFCASSQDLRGEELFFGEGSRLTVL.

The chain combines TRBV4-2 with TRBJ2-7; TRBD2 matches 8 bases. The J segment lost 6 bases and the V segment lost 0 bases, leaving 1 base of the junction unmatched. Germline values: CDR1 LGHNA, CDR2 YNFKEQ. The CDR3 is 13 amino acids. The CDR3 DNA reads TGTGCCAGCAGCCAAGAGGGACTAGGCGAGCAGTACTTC. This sequence encodes CASSQEGLGEQYF.

V is TRBV2 and J is TRBJ2-3; D possibly corresponds to TRBD2 (5 bases). The CDR3 sequence is 16 residues long. The V gene's germline CDR1 is SNHLY and CDR2 FYNNEI. Trimming left V 6 bases short and J 0 bases short, with 16 bases between. The CDR3 loop is CASRMGWTGSTDTQYF. The CDR3 DNA follows: TGTGCCAGCAGAATGGGATGGACGGGGAGCACAGATACGCAGTATTTT. Using reference TRBV2 and TRBJ2-3 for the parts outside the CDR3, the full variable domain is EPEVTQTPSHQVTQMGQEVILRCVPISNHLYFYWYRQILGQKVEFLVSFYNNEISEKSEIFDDQFSVERPDGSNFTLKIRSTKLEDSAMYFCASRMGWTGSTDTQYFGPGTRLTVL.

The chain carries TRBV24-1 and TRBJ1-1, with 7 positions matching TRBD1. The CDR3 extends over 17 amino acids. Trimming at V came to 4 bases and at J to 0 bases, leaving 10 bases not matched to a gene. The germline V gene has CDR1 KGHDR and CDR2 SFDVKD. Here the CDR3 reads CATSEYDRVRVNTEAFF. CDR3 coding DNA: TGTGCCACCAGTGAATACGACAGGGTAAGGGTGAACACTGAAGCTTTCTTT.

V gene TRBV6-2 or TRBV6-3 combines with J gene TRBJ2-5, with 14 bases that match TRBD2. The CDR3 spans 16 residues. Trimming removed 4 bases from V and 4 bases from J; junction bases left unmatched: 5. Looked up from germline, CDR1 is MNHEY and CDR2 is SVGEGT. The CDR3 DNA reads as TGTGCCAGCAGTTGGGGACTAGCGGGAGCTAGAGAGACCCAGTACTTC. The encoded protein is CASSWGLAGARETQYF.

V and J are TRBV2 and TRBJ1-2, with D unclear. CDR1 SNHLY and CDR2 FYNNEI come from the germline V gene. The V gene lost 4 bases and the J gene lost 0 bases, with 12 bases spanning the gap. There are 15 residues in the CDR3. The CDR3 here is CASSVTTEPNYGYTF. The CDR3 coding sequence is TGTGCCAGCAGTGTAACAACAGAGCCTAACTATGGCTACACCTTC.

As DNA, the CDR3 is TGTGCCAGCAGTTCAACCAGGGCAGCCTTAGATCAGCCCCAGCATTTT. It is translated as CASSSTRAALDQPQHF. This sequence joins TRBV6-2 or TRBV6-3 and TRBJ1-5; D is perhaps TRBD1 (5 bases). V was trimmed by 4 bases and J by 5 bases, leaving 18 bases between them. The CDR3 length is 16 residues. Per the germline V gene, CDR1 is MNHEY and CDR2 is SVGEGT.

This clonotype was detected only a few times. The V and J genes are TRBV7-3 and TRBJ2-1, with D unclear. The CDR3 totals 13 residues. The V gene lost 2 bases and the J gene lost 8 bases, with 10 bases spanning the gap. Germline V gene sequence: CDR1 SGHTA, CDR2 FQGTGA. As DNA, the CDR3 is TGTGCCAGCAGCTTACTTCATTCGTATGAGCAGTTCTTC. Encoded protein: CASSLLHSYEQFF.

The V and J genes are TRBV19 and TRBJ2-1, with TRBD2 identical over 8 bases. V lost 3 bases, J lost 5 bases, and 6 bases stayed unmatched. This CDR3 comprises 15 residues. Germline V gene data show CDR1 as LNHDA and CDR2 as SQIVND (reference sequence). The CDR3 reads CASSIGTRSDNEQFF. The CDR3 coding sequence is TGTGCCAGTAGTATTGGGACTAGATCAGACAATGAGCAGTTCTTC.

This clonotype came up many times. The V and J genes are TRBV12-3 or TRBV12-4 and TRBJ2-3; D is unresolved. This CDR3 has 16 amino acids. The V end lost 3 bases, the J end lost 1 base, and 14 bases lay between the germline ends. The CDR3 DNA reads as TGTGCCAGCAGTTTTAACTCATTCCTGCGCACAGATACGCAGTATTTT. The encoded protein is CASSFNSFLRTDTQYF.

CDR3: CASSGGQGGGEAFF. DNA of the CDR3: TGTGCCAGCAGCGGGGGACAGGGCGGAGGTGAAGCTTTCTTT. V usage is TRBV5-4 and J usage is TRBJ1-1; 9 positions agree with TRBD1. The V and J ends lost 4 bases and 7 bases, in that order; junction bases with no gene match: 8. The length of the CDR3 is 14 residues. Germline V gene data show CDR1 as SGHNT and CDR2 as YYREEE (reference sequence).

This rearrangement joins TRBV7-3 to TRBJ2-3, with D perhaps TRBD2 (6 bases). The CDR3 is made up of 18 amino acids. Trimming removed 4 bases from V and 2 bases from J, with 22 bases in between. Germline lookup yields CDR1 SGHTA and CDR2 FQGTGA. The CDR3, as DNA: TGTGCCAGCAGCTGCAGAAGGACTAAGAGACCGCCCACAGATACGCAGTATTTT. Encoded protein: CASSCRRTKRPPTDTQYF.

This rearrangement joins TRBV12-3 or TRBV12-4 to TRBJ1-5; TRBD1 is a possible D gene (5 bases). The CDR3 length is 15 residues. V dropped 6 bases and J dropped 0 bases, with 12 bases sitting between them. For the CDR3, the DNA is TGTGCCAGCAGAGGGGCCGGATTTAGCAATCAGCCCCAGCATTTT. It specifies CASRGAGFSNQPQHF.

The chain links TRBV20-1 to TRBJ2-3, with TRBD2 identical over 8 bases. This CDR3 comprises 19 residues. The germline V gene has CDR1 DFQATT and CDR2 SNEGSKA (reference sequence). V shed 0 bases, J shed 1 base, and the junction held 15 bases outside the gene matches. CDR3 in DNA: TGCAGTGCTAGAGATCGTCGAAATAGCGGGAAAGAGGGCACAGATACGCAGTATTTT. This codes for CSARDRRNSGKEGTDTQYF.

The table lists this clonotype with a few counts. CDR3 DNA: TGTGCCAGCAGCCGATCGGAGGATACGCAGTATTTT. The encoded protein is CASSRSEDTQYF. The chain uses TRBV7-9 and TRBJ2-3; D is undetermined. The V gene lost 5 bases and the J gene lost 6 bases, with 9 bases spanning the gap. The CDR3 sequence is 12 residues long. Germline CDR1 is SEHNR and CDR2 is FQNEAQ (reference sequence).

This clonotype was seen a few times. The chain recombines TRBV29-1 with TRBJ1-1, with TRBD1 identical over 7 bases. The J segment lost 1 base and the V segment lost 2 bases, leaving 4 bases of the junction unmatched. Germline V gene data show CDR1 as SQVTM and CDR2 as ANQGSEA. This CDR3 is built from 14 residues. In nucleotides, the CDR3 is TGCAGCGTTGAAAGGGGACAGACGAACACTGAAGCTTTCTTT. This gives the protein CSVERGQTNTEAFF.

This chain connects TRBV29-1 to TRBJ2-7; 11 bases match TRBD1. The CDR3 has 12 residues. The germline V gene has CDR1 SQVTM and CDR2 ANQGSEA. V was pared by 6 bases and J by 5 bases, with 3 bases of the junction left unmatched. CDR3 sequence (DNA): TGCAGCGTGAGGACAGGGGGCCACGAGCAGTACTTC. Residues: CSVRTGGHEQYF.

The rearrangement joins TRBV9 to TRBJ2-3; perhaps TRBD2 as D (7 bases). Germline-derived CDR1 and CDR2 are SGDLS and YYNGEE. The germline V and J ends were trimmed by 0 bases and 4 bases, with 9 bases remaining between them. The CDR3 covers 14 residues. The CDR3 DNA sequence: TGTGCCAGCAGCGTAGAAGGGGGGGCAGATACGCAGTATTTT. Translating gives CASSVEGGADTQYF.

The V and J genes are TRBV10-3 and TRBJ2-5; 9 positions agree with TRBD2. CDR3 length: 16 amino acids. CDR1 and CDR2 from the germline V gene are ENHRY and SYGVKD. Losses at the gene ends were 4 bases for V and 2 bases for J; bases not matched to a gene: 8. The CDR3 loop reads CAISAWASGEQETQYF. The DNA of the CDR3 is TGTGCCATCAGTGCTTGGGCTAGCGGGGAGCAAGAGACCCAGTACTTC.

The J gene is TRBJ2-3, the V gene TRBV6-5; 8 bases align to TRBD2. This CDR3 contains 15 residues. CDR1 and CDR2 from the germline V gene are MNHEY and SVGAGI. The trim removed 2 bases at V and 2 bases at J, leaving 3 bases unmatched. CDR3 region: CASSYGLALTDTQYF. For the CDR3, the DNA is TGTGCCAGCAGTTACGGACTAGCTCTCACAGATACGCAGTATTTT.

This clonotype has only a few counts. This rearrangement joins TRBV19 to TRBJ2-5, with 9 bases matching TRBD2. CDR1 and CDR2 (germline): LNHDA, SQIVND (reference sequence). With 2 bases clipped from V and 5 bases from J, the junction kept 6 bases outside the gene matches. The CDR3 spans 15 residues. The CDR3 region is CASSISGRILETQYF. In DNA, the CDR3 is TGTGCCAGTAGTATAAGCGGGAGGATCCTCGAGACCCAGTACTTC.

This clonotype was observed many times. The chain couples TRBV4-1 to TRBJ2-7, with D perhaps being TRBD1 or TRBD2 (6 bases each). With 0 bases removed from V and 2 bases from J, the gap between germline ends came to 8 bases. Germline loops: CDR1 MGHRA, CDR2 YSYEKL. This CDR3 has 14 amino acids. The CDR3 loop reads CASSQDRGPYEQYF. Here the CDR3 DNA reads TGCGCCAGCAGCCAAGATCGGGGGCCCTACGAGCAGTACTTC.

The chain employs TRBV20-1 and TRBJ2-7; no firm D call. Trimming pared 3 bases from V and 6 bases from J, leaving 9 bases between. CDR1 and CDR2 from the germline V gene are DFQATT and SNEGSKA (reference sequence). The CDR3 length is 11 residues. The CDR3: CSARDRVEQYF. The CDR3 DNA is TGCAGTGCTAGGGATAGAGTCGAGCAGTACTTC.

There are a few counts of this clonotype. The chain couples TRBV12-5 to TRBJ2-2, with 9 bases identical to TRBD2. Germline V gene data show CDR1 as LGHNT and CDR2 as FRNRAP. This CDR3 comprises 20 residues. The trim removed 7 bases at V and 0 bases at J, leaving 18 bases unmatched. The CDR3: CASDQAGTSFSSANTGELFF. CDR3 sequence (DNA): TGTGCTAGTGATCAGGCCGGGACTAGCTTCAGTAGCGCGAACACCGGGGAGCTGTTTTTT.

This clonotype came up a few times. V is TRBV7-2 and J is TRBJ2-5; D unresolved. Germline assignment: CDR1 SGHTA and CDR2 FQGNSA. V gave up 5 bases and J gave up 6 bases, with 4 bases separating them. The CDR3 is 10 amino acids. CDR3 sequence (DNA): TGTGCCAGCAGCGGGAAGACCCAGTACTTC. Protein product: CASSGKTQYF.

This clonotype has more than one count but fewer than ten. This chain joins TRBV4-3 and TRBJ2-2; D perhaps matches TRBD1 (6 bases). V dropped 1 base and J dropped 4 bases, with 10 bases sitting between them. The CDR3 extends over 15 amino acids. Germline V gene data show CDR1 as LGHNA and CDR2 as YSLEER. The CDR3 loop is CASSQVRGFTGELFF. The CDR3, as DNA: TGCGCCAGCAGCCAAGTCAGGGGATTCACCGGGGAGCTGTTTTTT.